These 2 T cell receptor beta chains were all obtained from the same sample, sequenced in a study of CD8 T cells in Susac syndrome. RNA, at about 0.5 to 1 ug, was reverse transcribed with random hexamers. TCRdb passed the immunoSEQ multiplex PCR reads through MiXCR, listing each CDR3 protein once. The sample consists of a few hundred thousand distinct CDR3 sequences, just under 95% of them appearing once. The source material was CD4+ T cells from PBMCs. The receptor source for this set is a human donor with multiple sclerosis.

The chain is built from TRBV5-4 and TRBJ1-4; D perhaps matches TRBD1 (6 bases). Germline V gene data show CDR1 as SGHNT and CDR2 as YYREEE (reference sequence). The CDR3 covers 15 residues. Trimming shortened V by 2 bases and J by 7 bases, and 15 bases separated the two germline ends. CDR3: CASSLQGISTEKLFF. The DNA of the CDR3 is TGTGCCAGCAGCTTACAGGGAATCTCGACTGAAAAACTGTTTTTT.

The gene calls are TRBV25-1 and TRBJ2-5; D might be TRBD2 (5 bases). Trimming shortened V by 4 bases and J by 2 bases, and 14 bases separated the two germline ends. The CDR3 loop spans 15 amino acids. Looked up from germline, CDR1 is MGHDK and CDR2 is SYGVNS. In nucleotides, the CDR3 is TGTGCCAGCAGTGTACCATTAGCGCAGCAAGAGACCCAGTACTTC. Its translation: CASSVPLAQQETQYF.